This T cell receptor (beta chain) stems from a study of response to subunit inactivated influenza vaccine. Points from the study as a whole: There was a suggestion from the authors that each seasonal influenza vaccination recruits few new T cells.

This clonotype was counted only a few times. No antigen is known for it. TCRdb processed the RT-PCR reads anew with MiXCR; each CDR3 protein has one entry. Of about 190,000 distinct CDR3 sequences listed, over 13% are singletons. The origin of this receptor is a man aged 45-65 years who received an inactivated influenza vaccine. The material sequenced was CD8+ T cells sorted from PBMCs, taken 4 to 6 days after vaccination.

The CDR3 DNA reads TGCGCCAGCAGCCCCGGGACAGAGCAGTACTTC. It codes for CASSPGTEQYF. J is TRBJ2-7 and V is TRBV4-1; tentative D call: TRBD1 (6 bases). V was trimmed by 4 bases and J by 7 bases, leaving 8 bases between them. CDR1 and CDR2 from the germline V gene are MGHRA and YSYEKL. The length of the CDR3 is 11 residues.